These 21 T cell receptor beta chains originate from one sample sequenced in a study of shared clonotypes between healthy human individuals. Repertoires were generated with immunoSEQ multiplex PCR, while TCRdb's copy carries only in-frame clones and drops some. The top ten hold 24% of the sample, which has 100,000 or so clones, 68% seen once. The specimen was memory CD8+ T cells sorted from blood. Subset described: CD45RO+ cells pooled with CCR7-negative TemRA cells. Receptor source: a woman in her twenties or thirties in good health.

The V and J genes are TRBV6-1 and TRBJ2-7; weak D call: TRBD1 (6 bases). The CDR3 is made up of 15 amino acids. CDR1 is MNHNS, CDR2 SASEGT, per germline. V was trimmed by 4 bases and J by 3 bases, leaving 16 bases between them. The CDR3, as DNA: TGTGCCAGCAGTGTGGCCAGGGGCCTGATCTACGAGCAGTACTTC. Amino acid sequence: CASSVARGLIYEQYF.

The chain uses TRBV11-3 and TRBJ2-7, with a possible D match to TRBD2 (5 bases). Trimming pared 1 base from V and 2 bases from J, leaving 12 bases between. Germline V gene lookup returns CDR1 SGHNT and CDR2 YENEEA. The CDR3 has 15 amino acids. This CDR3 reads CASSLGSGVPYEQYF. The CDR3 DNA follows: TGTGCCAGCAGCTTAGGGTCCGGGGTCCCCTACGAGCAGTACTTC.

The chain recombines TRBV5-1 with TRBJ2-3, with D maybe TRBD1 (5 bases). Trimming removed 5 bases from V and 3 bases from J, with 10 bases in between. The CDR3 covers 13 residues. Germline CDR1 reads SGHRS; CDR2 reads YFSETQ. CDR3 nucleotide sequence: TGCGCCAGCAGGACAACAGGAACAGATACGCAGTATTTT. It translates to CASRTTGTDTQYF. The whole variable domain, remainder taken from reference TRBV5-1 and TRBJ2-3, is KAGVTQTPRYLIKTRGQQVTLSCSPISGHRSVSWYQQTPGQGLQFLFEYFSETQRNKGNFPGRFSGRQFSNSRSEMNVSTLELGDSALYLCASRTTGTDTQYFGPGTRLTVL.

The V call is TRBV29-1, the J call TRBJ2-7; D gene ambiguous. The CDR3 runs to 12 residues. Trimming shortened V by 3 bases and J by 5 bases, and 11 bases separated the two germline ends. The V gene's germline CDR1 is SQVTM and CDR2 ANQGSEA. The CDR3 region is CSVDSLGDEQYF. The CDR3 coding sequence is TGCAGCGTTGATTCGCTAGGCGACGAGCAGTACTTC.

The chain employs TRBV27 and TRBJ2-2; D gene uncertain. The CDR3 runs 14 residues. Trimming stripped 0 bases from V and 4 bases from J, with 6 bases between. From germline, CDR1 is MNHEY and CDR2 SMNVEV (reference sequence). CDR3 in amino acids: CASSLSYATGELFF. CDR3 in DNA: TGTGCCAGCAGTTTATCGTATGCCACCGGGGAGCTGTTTTTT.

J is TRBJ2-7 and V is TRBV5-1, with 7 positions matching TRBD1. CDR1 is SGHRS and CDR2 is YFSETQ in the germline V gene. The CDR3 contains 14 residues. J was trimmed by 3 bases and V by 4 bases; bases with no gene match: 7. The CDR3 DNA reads TGCGCCAGCAGCGCAGAACAGGGGCGCTACGAGCAGTACTTC. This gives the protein CASSAEQGRYEQYF.

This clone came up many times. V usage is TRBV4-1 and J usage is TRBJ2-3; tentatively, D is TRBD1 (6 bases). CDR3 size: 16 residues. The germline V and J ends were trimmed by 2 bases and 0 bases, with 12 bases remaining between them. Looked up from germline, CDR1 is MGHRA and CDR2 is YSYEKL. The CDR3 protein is CASSQPDSTSTDTQYF. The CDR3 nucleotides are TGCGCCAGCAGCCAACCGGACAGTACTAGCACAGATACGCAGTATTTT.

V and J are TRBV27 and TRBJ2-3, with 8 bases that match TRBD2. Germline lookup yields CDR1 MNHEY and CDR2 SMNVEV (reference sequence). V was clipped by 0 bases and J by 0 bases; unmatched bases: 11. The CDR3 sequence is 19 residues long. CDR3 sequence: CASSLSPSGYPSSTDTQYF. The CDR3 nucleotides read TGTGCCAGCAGTTTATCGCCTAGCGGGTACCCATCTAGCACAGATACGCAGTATTTT.

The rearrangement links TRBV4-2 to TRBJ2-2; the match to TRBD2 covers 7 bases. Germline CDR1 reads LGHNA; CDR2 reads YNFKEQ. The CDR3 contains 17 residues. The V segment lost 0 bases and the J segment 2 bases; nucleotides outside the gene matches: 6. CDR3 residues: CASSQEILAENTGELFF. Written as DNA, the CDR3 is TGTGCCAGCAGCCAAGAGATCCTAGCGGAAAACACCGGGGAGCTGTTTTTT.

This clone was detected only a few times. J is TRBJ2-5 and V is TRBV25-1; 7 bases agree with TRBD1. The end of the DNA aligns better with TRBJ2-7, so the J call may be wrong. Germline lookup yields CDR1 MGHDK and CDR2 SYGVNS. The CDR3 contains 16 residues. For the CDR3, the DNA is TGTGCCAGCAGTGAAGGCCCGCCGGGACAGTTCGACGAGCAGTACTTC. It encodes CASSEGPPGQFDEQYF.

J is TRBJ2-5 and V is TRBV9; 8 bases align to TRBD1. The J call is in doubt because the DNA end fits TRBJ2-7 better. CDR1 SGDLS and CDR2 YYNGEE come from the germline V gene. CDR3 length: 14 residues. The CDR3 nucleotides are TGTGCCAGCAGCGTAGGGGGACAGGCATACGAGCAGTACTTC. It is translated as CASSVGGQAYEQYF.

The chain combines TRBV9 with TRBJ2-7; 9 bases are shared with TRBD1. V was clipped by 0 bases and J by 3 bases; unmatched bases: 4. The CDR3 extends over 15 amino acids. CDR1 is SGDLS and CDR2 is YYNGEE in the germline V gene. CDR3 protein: CASSVDGTGLYEQYF. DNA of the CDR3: TGTGCCAGCAGCGTAGATGGGACAGGGCTCTACGAGCAGTACTTC.

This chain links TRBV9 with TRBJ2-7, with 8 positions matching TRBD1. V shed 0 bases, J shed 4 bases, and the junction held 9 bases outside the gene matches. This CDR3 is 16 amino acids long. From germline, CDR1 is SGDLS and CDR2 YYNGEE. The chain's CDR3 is CASSVAAGGEAYEQYF. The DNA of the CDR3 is TGTGCCAGCAGCGTAGCAGCAGGGGGCGAGGCATACGAGCAGTACTTC.

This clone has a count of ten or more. The CDR3, as DNA: TGTGCCAGCAGTGTTTATGCGGGAGGCTACAATGAGCAGTTCTTC. Amino acid sequence: CASSVYAGGYNEQFF. V gene TRBV9 combines with J gene TRBJ2-1, with 8 bases that match TRBD2. The germline V gene encodes CDR1 SGDLS and CDR2 YYNGEE. V was clipped by 5 bases and J by 3 bases; unmatched bases: 7. The CDR3 has 15 amino acids.

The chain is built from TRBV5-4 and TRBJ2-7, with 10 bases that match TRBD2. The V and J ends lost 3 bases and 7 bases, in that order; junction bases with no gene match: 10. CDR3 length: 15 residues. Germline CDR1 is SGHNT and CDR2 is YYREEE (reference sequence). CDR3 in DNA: TGTGCCAGCAGCTCTTCTAGCGGGAGTCTTCATGAGCAGTACTTC. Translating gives CASSSSSGSLHEQYF.

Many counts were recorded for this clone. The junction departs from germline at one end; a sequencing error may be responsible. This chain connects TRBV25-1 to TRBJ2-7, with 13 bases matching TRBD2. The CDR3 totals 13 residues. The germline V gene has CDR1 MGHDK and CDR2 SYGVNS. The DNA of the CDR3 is TGTGCCAGCAGTGAGCCGGGACTAGCGGGACTAAACTTC. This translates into CASSEPGLAGLNF.

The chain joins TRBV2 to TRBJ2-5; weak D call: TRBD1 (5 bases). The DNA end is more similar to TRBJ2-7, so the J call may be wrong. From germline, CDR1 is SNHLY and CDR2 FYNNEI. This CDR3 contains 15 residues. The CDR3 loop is CASPGRGASDYEQYF. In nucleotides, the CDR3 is TGTGCCAGTCCAGGAAGGGGCGCATCCGACTACGAGCAGTACTTC.

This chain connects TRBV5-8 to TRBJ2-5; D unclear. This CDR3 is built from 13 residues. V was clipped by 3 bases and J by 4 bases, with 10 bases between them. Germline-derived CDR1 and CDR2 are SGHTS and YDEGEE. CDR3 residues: CASSSTVGETQYF. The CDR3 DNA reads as TGTGCCAGCAGCTCGACGGTCGGAGAGACCCAGTACTTC.

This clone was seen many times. CDR3: CASSYTPDRGPGELFF. The CDR3 DNA reads as TGTGCCAGCAGTTACACGCCGGATAGGGGCCCCGGGGAGCTGTTTTTT. The genes are TRBV6-5 and TRBJ2-2; possible D gene TRBD1, 5 bases. The V end was cut by 2 bases, the J end by 6 bases, with 16 bases between. This CDR3 contains 16 residues. Germline lookup yields CDR1 MNHEY and CDR2 SVGAGI.

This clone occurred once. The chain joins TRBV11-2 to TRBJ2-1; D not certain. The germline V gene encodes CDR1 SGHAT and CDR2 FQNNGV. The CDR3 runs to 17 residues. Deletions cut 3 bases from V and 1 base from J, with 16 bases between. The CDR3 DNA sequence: TGTGCCAGCAGCTTGCCCCAGTCAGGTAATTCCTACAATGAGCAGTTCTTC. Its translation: CASSLPQSGNSYNEQFF.

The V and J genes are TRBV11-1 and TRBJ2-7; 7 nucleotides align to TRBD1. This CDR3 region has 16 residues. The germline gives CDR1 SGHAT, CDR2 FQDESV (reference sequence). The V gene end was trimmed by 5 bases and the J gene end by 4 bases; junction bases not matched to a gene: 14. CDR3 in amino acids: CASSPYPGTVFYEQYF. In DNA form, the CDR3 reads TGTGCCAGCAGCCCTTACCCTGGGACAGTTTTTTACGAGCAGTACTTC.